The entry that follows covers one T cell receptor beta chain sequence. The antigen is unknown. Both 60 Vbeta primers and 13 Jbeta primers went into the PCR. Profiling relied on immunoSEQ multiplex PCR, and the TCRdb table lists in-frame clones only, not all of them. The sample has 150,000 to 200,000 clones; roughly 87% are singletons. These data belong to a study of cytomegalovirus exposure and HLA in healthy donors. Overall study results and limits: The authors listed 150 to 200 TCR beta chains as cytomegalovirus-associated.

V lost 4 bases, J lost 7 bases, and 11 bases lay in between. In germline, CDR1 is SGHDT, CDR2 YYEEEE. This CDR3 has 13 amino acids. The sequence came from a girl under three years old in good health and CMV-seronegative. The chain is built from TRBV5-6 and TRBJ1-4; D perhaps matches TRBD1 (5 bases). The material sequenced was PBMCs. CDR3 in DNA: TGTGCCAGCAGCCCGGGGGTAGGTGAAAAACTGTTTTTT. It yields the protein CASSPGVGEKLFF.